This is a list of T cell receptor beta chains from one sample in a study of cytomegalovirus exposure and HLA in healthy donors. Data came from immunoSEQ multiplex PCR; TCRdb stores just in-frame clones and leaves some out. This sample carries about 130,000 clones, roughly 87% of them seen once, and the ten largest clones take over 9%. The material sequenced was PBMCs. Receptor source: a woman between 18 and 30 years old in good health and CMV-seropositive. Each CDR3 is given with its conserved first and last residue. Each record gives: D gene, J gene, V gene, clone size, CDR3 DNA, CDR3 protein. D genes are given only for firm matches. Clone size is stated in some rows and not others, as once, few, many or a class when expanded.

D gene: TRBD1; J gene: TRBJ2-6; V gene: TRBV5-6; clone size: once; CDR3 DNA: TGTGCCAGCAGCACCGGGACAGGGTCCTCTGGGGCCAACGTCCTGACTTTC; CDR3 protein: CASSTGTGSSGANVLTF
D gene: TRBD1; J gene: TRBJ1-1; V gene: TRBV19; clone size: once; CDR3 DNA: TGTGCCAGTAGGGACCGGGACAGCACTAACACTGAAGCTTTCTTT; CDR3 protein: CASRDRDSTNTEAFF
D gene: .; J gene: TRBJ2-7; V gene: TRBV10-2; clone size: once; CDR3 DNA: TGCGCCAGCAGTGAGGTAGGGACTCCACCTAAAGAGCAGTACTTC; CDR3 protein: CASSEVGTPPKEQYF
D gene: .; J gene: TRBJ1-4; V gene: TRBV18; clone size: .; CDR3 DNA: TGTGCCAGCTCCGATAACATTGCAACTAATGAAAAACTGTTTTTT; CDR3 protein: CASSDNIATNEKLFF
D gene: TRBD2; J gene: TRBJ2-5; V gene: TRBV2; clone size: .; CDR3 DNA: TGTGCCAGCAGTCAGAGGGCTAGCGGGGGAGAGACCCAGTACTTC; CDR3 protein: CASSQRASGGETQYF
D gene: TRBD1; J gene: TRBJ2-7; V gene: TRBV28; clone size: .; CDR3 DNA: TGTGCCAGCAGTCCTCCGAGACAGGGGTCCGAGCAGTACTTC; CDR3 protein: CASSPPRQGSEQYF
D gene: TRBD1; J gene: TRBJ2-3; V gene: TRBV29-1; clone size: .; CDR3 DNA: TGCAGCGTTGAACAGGGGGCAAGCACAGATACGCAGTATTTT; CDR3 protein: CSVEQGASTDTQYF
D gene: TRBD2; J gene: TRBJ2-3; V gene: TRBV5-1; clone size: .; CDR3 DNA: TGCGCCAGCAGCTTAACTAGCGGGGGGGCAGATACGCAGTATTTT; CDR3 protein: CASSLTSGGADTQYF
D gene: TRBD1; J gene: TRBJ1-3; V gene: TRBV27; clone size: .; CDR3 DNA: TGTGCCAGCAGTTTATCCTCTACAGGGGTCTTGTCTGGAAACACCATATATTTT; CDR3 protein: CASSLSSTGVLSGNTIYF
D gene: TRBD1; J gene: TRBJ2-7; V gene: TRBV25-1; clone size: .; CDR3 DNA: TGTGCCAGCAGTGAAGGACAGGGCCCCTACGAGCAGTACTTC; CDR3 protein: CASSEGQGPYEQYF